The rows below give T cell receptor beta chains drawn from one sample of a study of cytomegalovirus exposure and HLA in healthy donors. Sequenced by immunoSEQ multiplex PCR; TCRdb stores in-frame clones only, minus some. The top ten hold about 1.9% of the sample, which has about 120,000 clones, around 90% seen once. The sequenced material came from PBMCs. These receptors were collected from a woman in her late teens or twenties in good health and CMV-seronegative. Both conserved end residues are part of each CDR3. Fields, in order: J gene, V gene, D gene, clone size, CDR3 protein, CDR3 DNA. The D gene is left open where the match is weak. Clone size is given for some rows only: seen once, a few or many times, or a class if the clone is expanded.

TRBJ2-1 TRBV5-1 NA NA CASSLDIYNEQFF TGCGCCAGCAGCTTAGACATCTACAATGAGCAGTTCTTC
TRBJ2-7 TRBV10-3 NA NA CAISEDLISEQYF TGTGCCATCAGTGAGGACTTAATTAGCGAGCAGTACTTC
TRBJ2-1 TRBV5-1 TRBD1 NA CASSFPKRQGARWEQFF TGCGCCAGCAGCTTCCCCAAGCGACAGGGGGCGCGTTGGGAGCAGTTCTTC
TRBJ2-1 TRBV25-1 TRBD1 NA CASSAHRGDNEQFF TGTGCCAGCAGTGCCCACAGGGGAGATAATGAGCAGTTCTTC
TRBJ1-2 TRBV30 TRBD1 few CAWIGQGSGYTF TGTGCCTGGATTGGACAGGGTAGTGGCTACACCTTC
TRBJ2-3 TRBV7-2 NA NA CASSLAIDTQYF TGTGCCAGCAGCTTAGCCATAGATACGCAGTATTTT
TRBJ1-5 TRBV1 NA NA CTSSRGGHNQPQHF TGCACCAGCAGCCGTGGGGGCCACAATCAGCCCCAGCATTTT
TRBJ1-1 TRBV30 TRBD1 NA CAWRVTGGTEAFF TGTGCCTGGAGAGTTACAGGGGGCACTGAAGCTTTCTTT
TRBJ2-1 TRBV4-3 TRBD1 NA CASSQTGGVYNEQFF TGCGCCAGCAGCCAAACAGGGGGCGTATACAATGAGCAGTTCTTC
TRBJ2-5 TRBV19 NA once CASSIGAGPQETQYF TGTGCCAGTAGTATAGGGGCAGGGCCGCAAGAGACCCAGTACTTC
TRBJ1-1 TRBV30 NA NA CAWSVHREAFF TGTGCCTGGAGTGTACACAGGGAAGCTTTCTTT
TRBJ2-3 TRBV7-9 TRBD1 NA CASSDRDASTDTQYF TGTGCCAGCAGTGACAGGGACGCCAGCACAGATACGCAGTATTTT
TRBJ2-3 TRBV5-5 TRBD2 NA CASSQGAGRADTQYF TGTGCCAGCAGCCAGGGAGCGGGGAGGGCAGATACGCAGTATTTT
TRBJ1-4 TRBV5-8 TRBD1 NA CASSLEGASNEKLFF TGTGCCAGCAGCTTGGAGGGGGCGTCTAATGAAAAACTGTTTTTT
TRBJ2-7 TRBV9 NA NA CASSTGPTYEQYF TGTGCCAGCAGTACAGGGCCAACCTACGAGCAGTACTTC
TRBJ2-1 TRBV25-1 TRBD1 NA CASRILGQGVYEQFF TGTGCCAGCAGGATCCTCGGACAGGGGGTCTATGAGCAGTTCTTC
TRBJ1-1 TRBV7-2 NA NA CASSLVGQKNTEAFF TGTGCCAGCAGCTTGGTTGGCCAGAAGAACACTGAAGCTTTCTTT
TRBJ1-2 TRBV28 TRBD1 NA CASSISGTGARGYTF TGTGCCAGCAGTATCTCCGGGACAGGGGCGCGGGGCTACACCTTC
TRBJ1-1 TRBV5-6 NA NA CASSLSSSGASPEAFF TGTGCCAGCAGCTTGTCCTCCTCAGGGGCAAGCCCTGAAGCTTTCTTT
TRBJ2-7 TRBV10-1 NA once CASGDRRGASYEQYF TGCGCCAGCGGCGATCGACGGGGGGCATCCTACGAGCAGTACTTC
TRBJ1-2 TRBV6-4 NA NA CASSATWGGRNYGYTF TGTGCCAGCAGCGCCACCTGGGGGGGGCGCAACTATGGCTACACCTTC
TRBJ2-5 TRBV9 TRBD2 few CASSVVPSGRGRPEETQYF TGTGCCAGCAGCGTAGTTCCTAGCGGGAGAGGGCGGCCCGAAGAGACCCAGTACTTC
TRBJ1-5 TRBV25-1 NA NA CASSAQGNQPQHF TGTGCCAGCAGTGCCCAGGGGAACCAGCCCCAGCATTTT
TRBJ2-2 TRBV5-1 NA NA CASAPFGAGELFF NA
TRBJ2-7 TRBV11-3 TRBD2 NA CASSPRMGLASSYEQYF TGTGCCAGCAGCCCCCGGATGGGACTAGCTAGCTCCTACGAGCAGTACTTC
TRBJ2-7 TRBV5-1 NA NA CASSFNGRVYEQYF TGCGCCAGCAGCTTCAACGGCAGGGTCTACGAGCAGTACTTC
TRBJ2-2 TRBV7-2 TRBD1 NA CASSLGTGSGGELFF TGTGCCAGCAGCCTAGGGACAGGGTCGGGCGGGGAGCTGTTTTTT
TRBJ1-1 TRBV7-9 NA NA CASSPEVGNTEAFF TGTGCCAGCAGCCCAGAGGTCGGGAACACTGAAGCTTTCTTT
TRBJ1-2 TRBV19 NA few CASSGVQTYHGYTF TGTGCCAGTAGTGGCGTACAGACATATCATGGCTACACCTTC
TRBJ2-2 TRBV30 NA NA CAWSVLDYGELFF TGTGCCTGGAGTGTATTAGATTATGGGGAGCTGTTTTTT
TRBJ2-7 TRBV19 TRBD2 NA CASSPRDYTYEQYF TGTGCCAGTAGTCCCCGGGACTACACCTACGAGCAGTACTTC